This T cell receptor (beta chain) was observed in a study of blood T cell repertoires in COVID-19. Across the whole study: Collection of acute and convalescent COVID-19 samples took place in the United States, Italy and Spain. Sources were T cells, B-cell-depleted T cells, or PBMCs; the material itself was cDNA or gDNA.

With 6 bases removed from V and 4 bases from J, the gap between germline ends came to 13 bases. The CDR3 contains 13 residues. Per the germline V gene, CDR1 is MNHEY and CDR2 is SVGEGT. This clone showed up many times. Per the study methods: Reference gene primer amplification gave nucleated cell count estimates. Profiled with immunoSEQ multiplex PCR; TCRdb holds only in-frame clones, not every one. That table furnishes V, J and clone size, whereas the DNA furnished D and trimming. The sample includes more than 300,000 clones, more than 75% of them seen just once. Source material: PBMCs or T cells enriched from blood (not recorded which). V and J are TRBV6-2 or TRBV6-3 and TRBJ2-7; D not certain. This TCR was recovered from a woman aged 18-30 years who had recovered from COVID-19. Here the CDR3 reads CASSAGSQYEQYF. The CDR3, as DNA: TGTGCCAGCAGCGCCGGGTCCCAATACGAGCAGTACTTC.